This is a list of T cell receptor beta chains from one sample in a study of CD4 and CD8 cells across lung adenocarcinoma regions. MiXCR, applied by TCRdb to the PCR reads, yields one record per CDR3 protein. The data contain 3,000 to 4,000 distinct CDR3 sequences, approximately 63% of them seen just once; the ten biggest clones take up roughly 20%. The sample was CD4+ T cells from the margin of a lung tumor. Every receptor here comes from a male donor with lung adenocarcinoma. The CD4 and CD8 labels of this study may be unreliable. Each CDR3 is given with its conserved first and last residue. Fields, in order: D gene, J gene, V gene, clone size, CDR3 protein, CDR3 DNA. The D gene is left open where the match is weak. Size is stated for part of the rows, as once, few or many counts, or as a class when the clone is expanded.

d_gene: TRBD1
j_gene: TRBJ1-5
v_gene: TRBV11-2
abundance: -
CDR3aa: CASSLDYGQVNQPQHF
CDR3nt: TGTGCCAGCAGCTTAGATTATGGACAGGTAAATCAGCCCCAGCATTTT

d_gene: -
j_gene: TRBJ2-1
v_gene: TRBV11-3
abundance: -
CDR3aa: CASSPQLGNEQFF
CDR3nt: TGTGCCAGCAGCCCCCAACTAGGGAATGAGCAGTTCTTC

d_gene: -
j_gene: TRBJ2-7
v_gene: TRBV5-1
abundance: -
CDR3aa: CASSLASAPYEQYF
CDR3nt: TGCGCCAGCAGCTTGGCCAGCGCCCCCTACGAGCAGTACTTC

d_gene: TRBD2
j_gene: TRBJ2-3
v_gene: TRBV7-2
abundance: -
CDR3aa: CASSLDRRERGTQYF
CDR3nt: TGTGCCAGCAGCTTGGATAGGCGGGAGAGGGGTACGCAGTATTTT

d_gene: TRBD1
j_gene: TRBJ2-7
v_gene: TRBV11-3
abundance: medium-sized
CDR3aa: CASSYRTGSSYEQYF
CDR3nt: TGTGCCAGCAGCTACCGGACAGGAAGCTCCTACGAGCAGTACTTC

d_gene: -
j_gene: TRBJ2-3
v_gene: TRBV6-1
abundance: once
CDR3aa: CASRKKGAGTDTQYF
CDR3nt: TGTGCCAGCAGAAAGAAGGGCGCGGGTACAGATACGCAGTATTTT

d_gene: TRBD1
j_gene: TRBJ2-6
v_gene: TRBV12-3/TRBV12-4
abundance: once
CDR3aa: CASTVGQGRDGANVQYF
CDR3nt: TGTGCCAGCACCGTAGGACAGGGACGGGATGGGGCCAACGTCCAGTATTTC

d_gene: -
j_gene: TRBJ2-1
v_gene: TRBV6-5
abundance: -
CDR3aa: CASSYSMHQGHEQFF
CDR3nt: TGTGCCAGCAGTTACTCGATGCATCAGGGCCATGAGCAGTTCTTC

d_gene: TRBD1
j_gene: TRBJ1-4
v_gene: TRBV7-6
abundance: few
CDR3aa: CASSYGQGRKLFF
CDR3nt: TGTGCCAGCAGCTACGGACAGGGACGAAAACTGTTTTTT

d_gene: -
j_gene: TRBJ2-7
v_gene: TRBV6-5
abundance: -
CDR3aa: CASSDWTKLGEQYF
CDR3nt: TGTGCCAGCAGCGACTGGACTAAACTCGGGGAGCAGTACTTC

d_gene: -
j_gene: TRBJ2-5
v_gene: TRBV6-1
abundance: few
CDR3aa: CASTEGRAETQYF
CDR3nt: TGTGCCAGCACCGAGGGCAGGGCGGAGACCCAGTACTTC

d_gene: -
j_gene: TRBJ1-1
v_gene: TRBV6-1
abundance: large
CDR3aa: CASRRGFDTEAFF
CDR3nt: TGTGCCAGCAGGAGGGGCTTCGACACTGAAGCTTTCTTT

d_gene: -
j_gene: TRBJ2-2
v_gene: TRBV6-1
abundance: large
CDR3aa: CASSATPNSDTGELFF
CDR3nt: TGTGCCAGCAGTGCTACCCCCAACTCCGACACCGGGGAGCTGTTTTTT

d_gene: TRBD2
j_gene: TRBJ2-5
v_gene: TRBV12-3/TRBV12-4
abundance: -
CDR3aa: CASSTSRGGKTQYF
CDR3nt: TGTGCCAGCAGTACATCCCGGGGGGGGAAGACCCAGTACTTC

d_gene: -
j_gene: TRBJ2-1
v_gene: TRBV6-5
abundance: -
CDR3aa: CASSYSCGEPDEQFF
CDR3nt: TGTGCCAGCAGTTACTCATGTGGTGAACCCGATGAGCAGTTCTTT

d_gene: -
j_gene: TRBJ1-4
v_gene: TRBV6-1
abundance: -
CDR3aa: CASSGTMRQNEKLFF
CDR3nt: TGTGCCAGCAGTGGCACGATGCGTCAAAATGAAAAACTGTTTTTT

d_gene: TRBD2
j_gene: TRBJ2-1
v_gene: TRBV6-1
abundance: -
CDR3aa: CASSEAVPTSGRGNEQFF
CDR3nt: TGTGCCAGCAGTGAAGCAGTTCCCACTAGCGGGAGAGGGAATGAGCAGTTCTTC

d_gene: -
j_gene: TRBJ2-6
v_gene: TRBV6-1
abundance: -
CDR3aa: CASTLGPPSGANVLTF
CDR3nt: TGTGCCAGCACCCTAGGACCCCCTTCTGGGGCCAACGTCCTGACTTTC

d_gene: -
j_gene: TRBJ1-2
v_gene: TRBV6-1
abundance: few
CDR3aa: CASSEGSRISHYGYTF
CDR3nt: TGTGCCAGCAGTGAAGGGAGCAGGATTTCCCACTATGGCTACACCTTC

d_gene: TRBD2
j_gene: TRBJ2-7
v_gene: TRBV7-6
abundance: few
CDR3aa: CASSFTSGRDGEQYF
CDR3nt: TGTGCCAGCAGCTTTACTAGCGGGAGGGATGGCGAGCAGTACTTC

d_gene: -
j_gene: TRBJ2-4
v_gene: TRBV7-3
abundance: -
CDR3aa: CALGGAKNIQYF
CDR3nt: TGTGCCCTAGGAGGCGCCAAAAACATTCAGTACTTC

d_gene: -
j_gene: TRBJ1-5
v_gene: TRBV7-2
abundance: -
CDR3aa: CASSIDWGFNQPQHF
CDR3nt: TGTGCCAGCAGCATAGACTGGGGTTTCAATCAGCCCCAGCATTTT

d_gene: -
j_gene: TRBJ1-4
v_gene: TRBV4-1
abundance: -
CDR3aa: CASSQAPQSNEKLFF
CDR3nt: TGCGCCAGCAGCCAAGCGCCACAGTCTAATGAAAAACTGTTTTTT

d_gene: TRBD2
j_gene: TRBJ2-1
v_gene: TRBV6-5
abundance: -
CDR3aa: CASSYQGATGTSGSSEQFF
CDR3nt: TGTGCCAGCAGTTACCAGGGGGCCACCGGGACTAGCGGGAGCAGTGAGCAGTTTTTT

d_gene: TRBD2
j_gene: TRBJ2-7
v_gene: TRBV6-1
abundance: -
CDR3aa: CASMQAGLAGSYEQYF
CDR3nt: TGTGCCAGCATGCAGGCAGGACTAGCGGGTTCCTACGAGCAGTACTTC

d_gene: -
j_gene: TRBJ1-6
v_gene: TRBV6-4
abundance: -
CDR3aa: CASSDSGEGNSPLHF
CDR3nt: TGTGCCAGCAGTGACTCAGGGGAAGGAAATTCACCCCTCCACTTT

d_gene: TRBD2
j_gene: TRBJ2-7
v_gene: TRBV6-1
abundance: -
CDR3aa: CASREDLAGYEQYF
CDR3nt: TGTGCCAGCAGGGAGGATCTAGCGGGATATGAGCAGTACTTC

d_gene: -
j_gene: TRBJ2-1
v_gene: TRBV6-1
abundance: -
CDR3aa: CASSDSRGEGLDEQFF
CDR3nt: TGTGCCAGCAGTGATTCAAGGGGGGAGGGCCTGGATGAGCAGTTCTTC

d_gene: -
j_gene: TRBJ2-5
v_gene: TRBV6-1
abundance: -
CDR3aa: CASSETGGQETQYF
CDR3nt: TGTGCCAGCAGTGAAACCGGGGGCCAAGAGACCCAGTACTTC

d_gene: TRBD2
j_gene: TRBJ2-1
v_gene: TRBV6-4
abundance: few
CDR3aa: CASSPSGTIQIGAYNEQFF
CDR3nt: TGTGCCAGCAGTCCCTCCGGGACTATCCAAATTGGGGCCTACAATGAGCAGTTCTTC

d_gene: -
j_gene: TRBJ1-1
v_gene: TRBV12-3/TRBV12-4
abundance: -
CDR3aa: CASSSGIEAFF
CDR3nt: TGTGCCAGCAGTTCCGGCATCGAAGCTTTCTTT

d_gene: -
j_gene: TRBJ1-2
v_gene: TRBV7-2
abundance: few
CDR3aa: CASSLGQLYGYTF
CDR3nt: TGTGCCAGCAGCTTAGGACAGCTTTATGGCTACACCTTC

d_gene: -
j_gene: TRBJ2-1
v_gene: TRBV6-1
abundance: -
CDR3aa: CASSPPPGLPWGETQFF
CDR3nt: TGTGCCAGCAGTCCGCCCCCAGGACTCCCGTGGGGAGAGACCCAGTTCTTC

d_gene: TRBD1
j_gene: TRBJ2-6
v_gene: TRBV12-3/TRBV12-4
abundance: -
CDR3aa: CASSRTGASGANVLTF
CDR3nt: TGTGCCAGCAGTAGGACAGGGGCCTCTGGGGCCAACGTCCTGACTTTC

d_gene: -
j_gene: TRBJ2-7
v_gene: TRBV6-1
abundance: -
CDR3aa: CASKKGGAGASSYEQYF
CDR3nt: TGTGCCAGCAAAAAGGGGGGGGCAGGGGCTTCGTCCTACGAGCAGTACTTC

d_gene: TRBD1
j_gene: TRBJ1-2
v_gene: TRBV5-3
abundance: large
CDR3aa: CARSLTEDRAGECYTF
CDR3nt: TGTGCCAGAAGCTTGACGGAGGACAGGGCCGGCGAATGCTACACCTTC

d_gene: -
j_gene: TRBJ1-1
v_gene: TRBV6-1
abundance: few
CDR3aa: CASSPQGQETFF
CDR3nt: TGTGCCAGCAGTCCTCAGGGGCAGGAAACTTTCTTT

d_gene: -
j_gene: TRBJ1-2
v_gene: TRBV6-1
abundance: -
CDR3aa: CASSEGWAGYTF
CDR3nt: TGTGCCAGCAGTGAAGGATGGGCAGGCTACACCTTC

d_gene: -
j_gene: TRBJ2-5
v_gene: TRBV7-2
abundance: -
CDR3aa: CASSLNGQYQETQYF
CDR3nt: TGTGCCAGCAGCTTGAACGGCCAGTACCAAGAGACCCAGTACTTC

d_gene: TRBD1
j_gene: TRBJ2-5
v_gene: TRBV6-1
abundance: -
CDR3aa: CASSPDRAMETQYF
CDR3nt: TGTGCCAGCAGTCCGGACAGGGCGATGGAGACCCAGTACTTC

d_gene: TRBD2
j_gene: TRBJ2-5
v_gene: TRBV7-3
abundance: -
CDR3aa: CASSSKGRGDPRETQYF
CDR3nt: TGTGCCAGCAGCTCTAAGGGGCGGGGGGACCCTAGAGAGACCCAGTACTTC

d_gene: TRBD2
j_gene: TRBJ2-1
v_gene: TRBV6-1
abundance: -
CDR3aa: CASSELLPGLSNEQFF
CDR3nt: TGTGCCAGCAGTGAACTTCTACCGGGACTATCCAATGAGCAGTTCTTC

d_gene: -
j_gene: TRBJ2-5
v_gene: TRBV6-5
abundance: -
CDR3aa: CASSYSSGAETQYF
CDR3nt: TGTGCCAGCAGTTACTCGTCTGGGGCAGAGACCCAGTACTTC

d_gene: -
j_gene: TRBJ2-5
v_gene: TRBV12-3/TRBV12-4
abundance: -
CDR3aa: CASSPVQETQYF
CDR3nt: TGTGCCAGCAGCCCTGTCCAAGAGACCCAGTACTTC

d_gene: -
j_gene: TRBJ1-1
v_gene: TRBV12-3/TRBV12-4
abundance: -
CDR3aa: CASSFQMNTEAFF
CDR3nt: TGTGCCAGCAGTTTCCAGATGAACACTGAAGCTTTCTTT

d_gene: TRBD2
j_gene: TRBJ2-3
v_gene: TRBV6-1
abundance: -
CDR3aa: CASRRTSGGAGGTDTQYF
CDR3nt: TGTGCCAGCAGACGGACTAGCGGGGGGGCGGGGGGCACAGATACGCAGTATTTT

d_gene: -
j_gene: TRBJ1-4
v_gene: TRBV6-1
abundance: -
CDR3aa: CASSLNYDGGVSEKLFF
CDR3nt: TGTGCCAGCAGCCTCAACTACGACGGGGGGGTGAGTGAAAAACTGTTTTTT